Following are 32 T cell receptor beta chains from one sample sequenced in a study of molecular identifiers for immune sequencing clone quantification (dated by TCRdb to the late 2010s). The protocol used for the library was PCR. The reads were generated on an Illumina HiSeq 4000. TCRdb passed the public sequencing reads through fastp at Q25 and MiXCR, retaining productive beta sequences. Rows with a matching CDR3 protein are joined into one entry that keeps the most common DNA and genes. This sample comprises some 9,800 distinct CDR3 sequences, 19% of them detected only once. Of the sample, 1.5% to 2% is held by the ten largest clones. The sample comprised naive CD8+ T cells from blood, with Jurkat cell RNA spiked in. The intended sense of this specimen's cell subset or site label: FACS-sorted CD8+CD4-CCR7+CD45RA+ naive T cells. The receptor source for this set is a human donor in good health. Some libraries in this study had Jurkat cell RNA spiked in.

This clonotype has more than one count but fewer than ten. The chain combines TRBV6-2 or TRBV6-3 with TRBJ1-5; the match to TRBD1 covers 9 bases. The CDR3 has 16 amino acids. Germline loops: CDR1 MNHEY, CDR2 SVGEGT. Trimming at V came to 5 bases and at J to 2 bases, leaving 7 bases not matched to a gene. CDR3 nucleotides: TGTGCCAGCAGTGGGGACAGGGCGGTAGGCAATCAGCCCCAGCATTTT. Translated: CASSGDRAVGNQPQHF.

This clonotype is categorized as medium-sized. The V and J genes are TRBV20-1 and TRBJ2-5, with 7 bases fitting TRBD2. CDR1 DFQATT and CDR2 SNEGSKA come from the germline V gene (reference sequence). This CDR3 region has 15 residues. J lost 2 bases, V lost 0 bases, and 6 bases had no gene match. The CDR3 DNA sequence: TGCAGTGCTAGAGATTCGGATAGCGGGCAAGAGACCCAGTACTTC. Amino acid sequence: CSARDSDSGQETQYF.

This clonotype was recorded a few times. V is TRBV12-3 or TRBV12-4 and J is TRBJ2-3; D might be TRBD1 (6 bases). V shed 3 bases and J shed 1 base, with 11 bases lying between them. The CDR3 has 15 amino acids. CDR3 in amino acids: CASSFLEGGTDTQYF. DNA of the CDR3: TGTGCCAGCAGTTTTCTAGAGGGGGGCACAGATACGCAGTATTTT.

This clonotype qualifies as medium-sized. V usage is TRBV9 and J usage is TRBJ2-5; 7 positions agree with TRBD1. Germline assignment: CDR1 SGDLS and CDR2 YYNGEE. This CDR3 is built from 15 residues. The J segment lost 5 bases and the V segment lost 4 bases, leaving 11 bases of the junction unmatched. Written as DNA, the CDR3 is TGTGCCAGCAGCACACAGGGGTCGATCCTGGAGACCCAGTACTTC. Translated, it gives CASSTQGSILETQYF.

This sequence joins TRBV7-2 and TRBJ2-1; a possible D gene is TRBD2 (6 bases). Per the germline V gene, CDR1 is SGHTA and CDR2 is FQGNSA. The CDR3 is 16 residues long. V dropped 5 bases and J dropped 0 bases, with 14 bases sitting between them. CDR3 nucleotides: TGTGCCAGCAGCACCCTCGGGGGTAGCTCCTACAATGAGCAGTTCTTC. Encoded protein: CASSTLGGSSYNEQFF.

The chain links TRBV12-3 or TRBV12-4 to TRBJ1-1; possible D gene TRBD1, 5 bases. This CDR3 region has 14 residues. With 4 bases removed from V and 1 base from J, the gap between germline ends came to 10 bases. In DNA form, the CDR3 reads TGTGCCAGCAGTTCGGGACTCCCGAACACTGAAGCTTTCTTT. Protein: CASSSGLPNTEAFF.

V usage is TRBV20-1 and J usage is TRBJ2-7; 13 positions match TRBD2. Unmatched junction bases numbered 11, after V lost 1 base and J lost 2 bases. CDR1 is DFQATT and CDR2 is SNEGSKA in the germline V gene (reference sequence). There are 18 residues in the CDR3. The DNA of the CDR3 is TGCAGTGCTAGAGGGCCGGGACTAGCGGGATCCTTAGCCTACGAGCAGTACTTC. Residues: CSARGPGLAGSLAYEQYF.

At least ten counts were recorded for this clonotype. The rearrangement uses TRBV27 and TRBJ2-3, with a tentative D call TRBD1 (5 bases). Germline V gene data show CDR1 as MNHEY and CDR2 as SMNVEV (reference sequence). The V end lost 1 base, the J end lost 2 bases, and 10 bases lay between the germline ends. The CDR3 spans 15 residues. CDR3 sequence: CASSLFKGYTDTQYF. For the CDR3, the DNA is TGTGCCAGCAGTTTATTCAAGGGGTACACAGATACGCAGTATTTT.

The chain has TRBV24-1 and TRBJ2-1; a possible D gene is TRBD2 (5 bases). Trimming cost V 2 bases and J 4 bases, with 17 bases left between them. This CDR3 is 17 amino acids long. Germline V CDR1 and CDR2: KGHDR, SFDVKD. This chain's CDR3 is CATSDSPLSGRYNEQFF. The CDR3 DNA sequence: TGTGCCACCAGTGATTCCCCCCTGAGCGGTAGGTACAATGAGCAGTTCTTC.

The V call is TRBV7-2, the J call TRBJ2-7; 7 positions match TRBD2. The ends lost 1 base at V and 1 base at J; junction bases unmatched: 10. This CDR3 is 17 amino acids long. Germline V gene lookup returns CDR1 SGHTA and CDR2 FQGNSA. CDR3 nucleotide sequence: TGTGCCAGCAGCTTAGGGGCGGCGCGGGAGTCTTCCTACGAGCAGTACTTC. Its translation: CASSLGAARESSYEQYF.

This clonotype is labeled as medium-sized. The chain carries TRBV28 and TRBJ2-3, with a tentative D call TRBD1 (6 bases). The V gene lost 7 bases and the J gene lost 0 bases, with 17 bases spanning the gap. The CDR3 sequence is 16 residues long. Looked up from germline, CDR1 is MDHEN and CDR2 is SYDVKM. In DNA, the CDR3 is TGTGCCAGCATCCAGGGGCGAACGGCTAGCACAGATACGCAGTATTTT. Its protein is CASIQGRTASTDTQYF. The full variable domain, rest sourced from reference TRBV28 and TRBJ2-3, is DVKVTQSSRYLVKRTGEKVFLECVQDMDHENMFWYRQDPGLGLRLIYFSYDVKMKEKGDIPEGYSVSREKKERFSLILESASTNQTSMYLCASIQGRTASTDTQYFGPGTRLTVL.

By proportion, this clonotype is medium-sized. The J gene is TRBJ2-1, the V gene TRBV4-3; 9 positions match TRBD2. Germline trimming cut 5 bases from V and 4 bases from J; bases unmatched to any gene: 6. Germline-derived CDR1 and CDR2 are LGHNA and YSLEER. The CDR3 has 15 amino acids. CDR3 in amino acids: CASSMTSGVYNEQFF. The CDR3 nucleotides read TGCGCCAGCAGCATGACTAGCGGAGTATACAATGAGCAGTTCTTC.

This chain uses TRBV29-1 with TRBJ2-7; 9 bases fit TRBD2. V lost 6 bases and J lost 2; bases outside the gene matches: 11. The CDR3 spans 15 residues. Germline loops: CDR1 SQVTM, CDR2 ANQGSEA. CDR3 region: CSVRLAGDETYEQYF. The CDR3 nucleotides read TGCAGCGTCCGCTTAGCGGGAGACGAGACCTACGAGCAGTACTTC.

This clonotype was detected only a few times. This chain joins TRBV5-6 and TRBJ2-2; D is unresolved. The germline gives CDR1 SGHDT, CDR2 YYEEEE. Deletions cut 2 bases from V and 6 bases from J, with 8 bases between. The CDR3 contains 13 residues. Here the CDR3 reads CASSFTSSGELFF. CDR3 in DNA: TGTGCCAGCAGCTTCACTTCTTCCGGGGAGCTGTTTTTT.

This clonotype has ten or more counts. The V and J genes are TRBV7-9 and TRBJ2-7; the D gene is possibly TRBD1 (5 bases). Germline CDR1 SEHNR, CDR2 FQNEAQ (reference sequence). The V end was cut by 5 bases, the J end by 3 bases, with 14 bases between. This CDR3 has 14 amino acids. The DNA of the CDR3 is TGTGCCAGCAGCGAGACAGTGGCCGTCTACGAGCAGTACTTC. Protein: CASSETVAVYEQYF.

This clonotype is medium-sized within its sample. V gene TRBV6-1 combines with J gene TRBJ1-6; no clear D gene. The V gene lost 3 bases and the J gene lost 8 bases, with 20 bases spanning the gap. The germline gives CDR1 MNHNS, CDR2 SASEGT. The CDR3 runs to 17 residues. As DNA, the CDR3 is TGTGCCAGCAGTGAGTACACCAGCCGAGCAACGGATTCACCCCTCCACTTT. Residues: CASSEYTSRATDSPLHF.

This clonotype was counted many times. The chain recombines TRBV3-1 with TRBJ2-3; 11 bases map to TRBD2. The CDR3 length is 18 residues. Germline assignment: CDR1 LGHDT and CDR2 YNNKEL (reference sequence). V lost 4 bases, J lost 3 bases, and 12 bases stayed unmatched. This CDR3 reads CASSRYETSGTPTDTQYF. DNA for the CDR3: TGTGCCAGCAGCCGATACGAGACTAGCGGGACACCGACAGATACGCAGTATTTT.

This clonotype is judged medium-sized. J is TRBJ1-1 and V is TRBV4-1; 7 bases line up with TRBD1. The germline V gene encodes CDR1 MGHRA and CDR2 YSYEKL. The CDR3 runs 17 residues. The trim removed 2 bases at V and 6 bases at J, leaving 15 bases unmatched. The CDR3 DNA is TGCGCCAGCAGCCAAACCGCCGAGGTAGGGGGCAGCTCTGAAGCTTTCTTT. Translation: CASSQTAEVGGSSEAFF.

This clonotype was seen many times. The genes are TRBV4-1 and TRBJ2-7; D perhaps matches TRBD1 (6 bases). The germline V gene encodes CDR1 MGHRA and CDR2 YSYEKL. The CDR3 contains 16 residues. Trimming removed 0 bases from V and 0 bases from J, with 12 bases in between. CDR3 residues: CASSQDDRSYSYEQYF. The CDR3 nucleotides read TGCGCCAGCAGCCAAGACGACAGGTCATACTCCTACGAGCAGTACTTC.

Relative to its sample, this clonotype is medium-sized. This chain connects TRBV7-9 to TRBJ2-7; D remains ambiguous. V lost 4 bases and J lost 3, with 13 bases in between. Germline V lookup: CDR1 SEHNR, CDR2 FQNEAQ (reference sequence). CDR3 size: 14 residues. The chain's CDR3 is CASSSSGSSYEQYF. As DNA, the CDR3 is TGTGCCAGCAGCTCGTCGGGCTCTAGCTACGAGCAGTACTTC.

A note on this clonotype: A much bigger clone sits one base away, suggesting this may be a read error. This chain uses TRBV6-2 or TRBV6-3 with TRBJ1-5; the D is unclear. V shed 8 bases and J shed 5 bases, with 10 bases lying between them. Germline CDR1 reads MNHEY; CDR2 reads SVGEGT. The CDR3 runs to 12 residues. The CDR3: CASGPIYQPQHF. The DNA for the CDR3 is TGTGCCAGCGGCCCCATCTATCAGCCCCAGCATTTT.

At least ten counts were recorded for this clonotype. The rearrangement links TRBV27 to TRBJ2-3; maybe TRBD2 (6 bases). CDR1 and CDR2 (germline): MNHEY, SMNVEV (reference sequence). Trimming stripped 3 bases from V and 4 bases from J, with 11 bases between. The CDR3 spans 14 residues. CDR3 coding DNA: TGTGCCAGCAGTTTTTTGCGGGATGCAGATACGCAGTATTTT. Encoded protein: CASSFLRDADTQYF.

In its sample, this clonotype was seen many times. The J gene is TRBJ1-5, the V gene TRBV27; the D is unclear. Trimming took off 5 bases at V and 2 bases at J, with 7 bases between the two ends. The germline gives CDR1 MNHEY, CDR2 SMNVEV (reference sequence). This CDR3 comprises 13 residues. CDR3 nucleotides: TGTGCCAGCAGTCCCTGGGGCAATCAGCCCCAGCATTTT. Protein: CASSPWGNQPQHF.

This clonotype occurred a few times. The chain combines TRBV6-1 with TRBJ2-1, with TRBD1 as a possible D gene (6 bases). Trimming cost V 7 bases and J 4 bases, with 14 bases left between them. Germline CDR1 and CDR2: MNHNS and SASEGT. The CDR3 has 14 amino acids. CDR3 nucleotides: TGTGCCAGCACCCCAGACAGGTTTTACAATGAGCAGTTCTTC. Its translation: CASTPDRFYNEQFF.

Remarks on this clonotype: A much more abundant neighbour one base away suggests this may be a read error. The CDR3 DNA reads as TGTGCCAGCGCCTCAACCGCCAAAAACATTCAGTACTTC. Translating gives CASASTAKNIQYF. The J gene is TRBJ2-4, the V gene TRBV27; D remains unclear. Trimming took 8 bases from V and 1 from J, leaving 9 bases between them. Per the germline V gene, CDR1 is MNHEY and CDR2 is SMNVEV (reference sequence). CDR3 length equals 13 residues.

The chain couples TRBV27 to TRBJ1-1, with D possibly matching TRBD1 (6 bases). The CDR3 runs 15 residues. Germline loops: CDR1 MNHEY, CDR2 SMNVEV (reference sequence). V lost 3 bases and J 4 bases, leaving 15 bases between the germline ends. The CDR3 DNA is TGTGCCAGCAGTTTTATCTGGGGGGCCGGCACTGAAGCTTTCTTT. It codes for CASSFIWGAGTEAFF.

This chain connects TRBV25-1 to TRBJ1-5; D uncertain. The CDR3 sequence is 14 residues long. CDR1 and CDR2 (germline): MGHDK, SYGVNS. V was cut by 3 bases and J by 4 bases, with 10 bases left in between. The CDR3 bases are TGTGCCAGCAGTGATTCGTTAGGGAATCAGCCCCAGCATTTT. Its protein product is CASSDSLGNQPQHF.

This clonotype has a handful of counts. Being one base from a much bigger clone, this may be a read error. The J gene is TRBJ1-5, the V gene TRBV5-1; no clear D. Germline V lookup: CDR1 SGHRS, CDR2 YFSETQ. The CDR3 is 14 residues long. Between the trimmed V and J ends, which lost 0 bases and 2 bases, there was a span of 6 bases. CDR3 loop: CASSLGAGNQPQHF. CDR3 in DNA: TGCGCCAGCAGCTTGGGGGCGGGCAATCAGCCCCAGCATTTT. Drawing the rest from reference TRBV5-1 and TRBJ1-5, the complete variable domain is KAGVTQTPRYLIKTRGQQVTLSCSPISGHRSVSWYQQTPGQGLQFLFEYFSETQRNKGNFPGRFSGRQFSNSRSEMNVSTLELGDSALYLCASSLGAGNQPQHFGDGTRLSIL.

On this clonotype itself: The CDR3 end shows no conserved phenylalanine or tryptophan, and so a read error is likely. J is TRBJ2-5 and V is TRBV3-1; D uncertain. Germline assignment: CDR1 LGHDT and CDR2 YNNKEL (reference sequence). Between the trimmed V and J ends, which lost 1 base and 5 bases, there was a span of 17 bases. The CDR3 contains 16 residues. CDR3 in amino acids: CASSQVLIPREETQYC. CDR3 coding DNA: TGTGCCAGCAGCCAAGTCTTGATCCCCCGCGAGGAGACCCAGTACTGC.

Sample share makes this clonotype medium-sized. The rearrangement links TRBV6-2 or TRBV6-3 to TRBJ1-5; D is unclear. The CDR3 consists of 12 residues. Trimming removed 6 bases at V and 5 bases at J, with 8 bases between. CDR1 is MNHEY, CDR2 SVGEGT, per germline. The CDR3, as DNA: TGTGCCAGCAGCCCCATCTATCAGCCCCAGCATTTT. This codes for CASSPIYQPQHF.

In its sample, this clonotype was seen a few times. The V gene is TRBV12-3 or TRBV12-4, the J gene TRBJ2-5, with D possibly TRBD1 on 7 matching bases. The CDR3 is 15 amino acids. Trimming stripped 4 bases from V and 2 bases from J, with 14 bases between. CDR3 sequence reads: CASSSGGTAQETQYF. CDR3 coding DNA: TGTGCCAGCAGTTCAGGAGGGACAGCTCAAGAGACCCAGTACTTC.

Ten or more counts support this clonotype. V gene TRBV7-6 combines with J gene TRBJ1-2; no firm D call. Germline CDR1 and CDR2: SGHVS and FNYEAQ. The CDR3 runs 17 residues. Trimming removed 0 bases from V and 8 bases from J, with 22 bases in between. The CDR3 DNA sequence: TGTGCCAGCAGCTTAGCGAATGGACTCCCGGACCGTTTGGGCTACACCTTC. Translated, it gives CASSLANGLPDRLGYTF.